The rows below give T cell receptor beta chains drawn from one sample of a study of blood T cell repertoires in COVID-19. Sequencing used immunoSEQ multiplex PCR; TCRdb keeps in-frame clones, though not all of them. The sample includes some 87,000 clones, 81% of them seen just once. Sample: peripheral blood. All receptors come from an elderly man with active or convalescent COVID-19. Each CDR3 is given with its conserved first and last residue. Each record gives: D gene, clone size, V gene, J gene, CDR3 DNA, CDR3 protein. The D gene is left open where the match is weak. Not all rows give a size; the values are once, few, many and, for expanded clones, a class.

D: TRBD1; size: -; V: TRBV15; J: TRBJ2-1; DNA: TGTGCCACCAGCAGAGAACAGGGGGTCCGGCAGTTCTTC; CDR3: CATSREQGVRQFF
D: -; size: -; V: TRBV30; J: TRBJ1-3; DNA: TGTGCCTGGAGCGCAGGGACTAGCTCTGGAAACACCATATATTTT; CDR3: CAWSAGTSSGNTIYF
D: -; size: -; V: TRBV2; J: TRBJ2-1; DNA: TGTGCCAGCAGTCCCAGGAATGAGCAGTTCTTC; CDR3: CASSPRNEQFF
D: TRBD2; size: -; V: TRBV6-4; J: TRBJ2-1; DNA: TGTGCCAGCAGCCCAATTAGCGGGGGGCAAGTAAATGAGCAGTTCTTC; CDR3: CASSPISGGQVNEQFF
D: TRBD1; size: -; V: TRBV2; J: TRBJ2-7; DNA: TGTGCCAGCAGTACAATTTCAGGGGGCACTTTCGAGCAGTACTTC; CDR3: CASSTISGGTFEQYF
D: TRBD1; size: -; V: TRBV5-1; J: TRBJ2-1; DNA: TGCGCCAGCAGCTTTAGGGGACAGCAGACTTACAATGAGCAGTTCTTC; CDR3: CASSFRGQQTYNEQFF
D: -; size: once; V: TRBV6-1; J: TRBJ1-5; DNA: TGTGCCAGCAGTGAAATTCCTGGCAATCAGCCCCAGCATTTT; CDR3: CASSEIPGNQPQHF
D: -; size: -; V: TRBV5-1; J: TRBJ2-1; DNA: TGCGCCAGCAGCTTGGCAGGGACATCACAGTTCTTC; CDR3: CASSLAGTSQFF
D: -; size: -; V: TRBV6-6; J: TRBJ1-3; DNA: TGTGCCAGCATTCCTGATTCGGGGAGCTCTGGAAACACCATATATTTT; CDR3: CASIPDSGSSGNTIYF
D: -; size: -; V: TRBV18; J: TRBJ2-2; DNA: TGTGCCAGCTCACCGAACGGGGGAGACACCGGGGAGCTGTTTTTT; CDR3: CASSPNGGDTGELFF
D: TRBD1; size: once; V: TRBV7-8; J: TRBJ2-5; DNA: TGTGCCAGCAGTCGCTACCTACAGGGGATGGGAGAGACCCAGTACTTC; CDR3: CASSRYLQGMGETQYF
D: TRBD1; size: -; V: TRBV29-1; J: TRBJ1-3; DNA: TGCAGCGTCCGGACAGGGGACACCATATATTTT; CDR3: CSVRTGDTIYF
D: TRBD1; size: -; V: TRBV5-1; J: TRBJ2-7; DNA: TGCGCCAGCAGCTCGACAGGGCCAGCCTACGAGCAGTACTTC; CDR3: CASSSTGPAYEQYF
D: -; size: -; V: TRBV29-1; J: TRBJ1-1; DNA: TGCAGCGTTGGGACACCAACTGAAGCTTTCTTT; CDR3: CSVGTPTEAFF
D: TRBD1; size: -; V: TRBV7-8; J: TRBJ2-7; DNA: TGTGCCAGCAGCTTAGGGACAGGCCAGGGTTTAGGCGAGCAGTACTTC; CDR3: CASSLGTGQGLGEQYF
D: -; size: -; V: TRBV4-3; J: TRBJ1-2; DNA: TGCGCCAGCAGTCGCACAGGACTAGCTAACTATGGCTACACCTTC; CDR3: CASSRTGLANYGYTF
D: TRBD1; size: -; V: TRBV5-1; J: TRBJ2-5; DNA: TGCGCCAGCAGCAGAGGACAGGGGTTCGGGGAGACCCAGTACTTC; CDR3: CASSRGQGFGETQYF
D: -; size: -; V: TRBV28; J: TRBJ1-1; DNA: TGTGCCAGCAGTCTCGGCCAGGGAAGGTTGAACACTGAAGCTTTCTTT; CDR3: CASSLGQGRLNTEAFF
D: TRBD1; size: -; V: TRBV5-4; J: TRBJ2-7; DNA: TGTGCCAGCAGCTTAGGACAGGGTTACGACGAGCAGTACTTC; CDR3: CASSLGQGYDEQYF
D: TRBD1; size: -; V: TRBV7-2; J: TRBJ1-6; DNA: TGTGCCAGCAGCTTAGGTAGATGGACAGGGGCTAATTCACCCCTCCACTTT; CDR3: CASSLGRWTGANSPLHF
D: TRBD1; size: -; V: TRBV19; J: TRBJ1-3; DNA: TGTGCCAGTAGTAACATACAGGGGGATACTGGAAACACCATATATTTT; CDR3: CASSNIQGDTGNTIYF
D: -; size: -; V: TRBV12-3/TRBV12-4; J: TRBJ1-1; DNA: TGTGCCAGCAGTTACACAGGGATAGCTTTCTTT; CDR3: CASSYTGIAFF
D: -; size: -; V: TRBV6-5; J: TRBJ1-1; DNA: TGTGCCAGCAGTTACCAGGGTGGGACTGAAGCTTTCTTT; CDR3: CASSYQGGTEAFF
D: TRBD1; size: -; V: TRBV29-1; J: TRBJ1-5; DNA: TGCAGCGTTGTGACGACAGGGATCGGTCAGCCCCAGCATTTT; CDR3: CSVVTTGIGQPQHF
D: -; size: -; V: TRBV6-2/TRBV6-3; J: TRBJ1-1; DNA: TGTGCCAGCACTTACGGAGCGGAGGGCACTGAAGCTTTCTTT; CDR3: CASTYGAEGTEAFF
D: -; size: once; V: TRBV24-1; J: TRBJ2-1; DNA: TGTGCCACCAGGAGCTATAGCTTATATGAGCAGTTCTTC; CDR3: CATRSYSLYEQFF
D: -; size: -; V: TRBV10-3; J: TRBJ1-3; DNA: TGTGCCATCAGTGAAGGGGACATCTCTGGAAACACCATATATTTT; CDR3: CAISEGDISGNTIYF
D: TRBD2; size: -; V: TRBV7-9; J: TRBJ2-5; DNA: TGTGCCAGCAGCTTGGGGACTAGCGTGAAGACCCAGTACTTC; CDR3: CASSLGTSVKTQYF
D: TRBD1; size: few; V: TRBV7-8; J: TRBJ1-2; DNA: TGTGCCAGCAGCTTAGCAGGAACAGGGGGCCTTGGCTACACCTTC; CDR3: CASSLAGTGGLGYTF
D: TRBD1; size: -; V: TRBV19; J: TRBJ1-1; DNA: TGTGCCAGTAGTATGGGGACAGGGGCCGGTCTGAACACTGAAGCTTTCTTT; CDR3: CASSMGTGAGLNTEAFF
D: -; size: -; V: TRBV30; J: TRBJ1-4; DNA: TGTGCCTCCCCACCGCGGAGGGTTTGGAAACTGTTTTTT; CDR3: CASPPRRVWKLFF
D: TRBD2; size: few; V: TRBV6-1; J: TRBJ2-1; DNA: TGTGCCAGCAGTGAAGGAGTTGGGAGGGGCCACAATGAGCAGTTCTTC; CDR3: CASSEGVGRGHNEQFF
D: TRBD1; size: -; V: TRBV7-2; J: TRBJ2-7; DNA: TGTGCCAGCAGCCTCGCGCCGTCTGGGACAGGGGTTGACGAGCAGTACTTC; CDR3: CASSLAPSGTGVDEQYF
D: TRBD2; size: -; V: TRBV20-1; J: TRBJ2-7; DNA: TGCAGTGCTAGTGCAGGACTAGCGGACTCCTACGAGCAGTACTTC; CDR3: CSASAGLADSYEQYF
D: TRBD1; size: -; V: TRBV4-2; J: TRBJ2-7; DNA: TGTGCCAGCAGCCAACTCCAGGGGGACGAGCAGTACTTC; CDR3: CASSQLQGDEQYF
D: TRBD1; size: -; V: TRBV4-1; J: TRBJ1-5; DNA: TGCGCCAGCAGCGTGACAGGGTCGGAGCCCCAGCATTTT; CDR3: CASSVTGSEPQHF
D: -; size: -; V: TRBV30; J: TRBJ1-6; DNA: TGTGCCTGCGTGAACGGGATTAACTCACCCCTCCACTTT; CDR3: CACVNGINSPLHF